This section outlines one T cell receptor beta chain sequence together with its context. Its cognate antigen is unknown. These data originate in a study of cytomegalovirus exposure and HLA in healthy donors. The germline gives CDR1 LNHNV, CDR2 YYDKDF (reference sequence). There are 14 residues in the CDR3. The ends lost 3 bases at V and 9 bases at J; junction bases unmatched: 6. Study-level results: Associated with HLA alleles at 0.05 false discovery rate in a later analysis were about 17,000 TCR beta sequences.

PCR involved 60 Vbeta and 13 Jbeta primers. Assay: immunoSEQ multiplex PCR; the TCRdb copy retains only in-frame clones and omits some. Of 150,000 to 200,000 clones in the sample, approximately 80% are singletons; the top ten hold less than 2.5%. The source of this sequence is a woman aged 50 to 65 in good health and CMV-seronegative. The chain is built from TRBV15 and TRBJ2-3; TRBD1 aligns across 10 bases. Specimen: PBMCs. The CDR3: CATSRAGTGVTQYF. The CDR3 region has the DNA TGTGCCACCAGCAGGGCCGGGACAGGGGTGACGCAGTATTTT.